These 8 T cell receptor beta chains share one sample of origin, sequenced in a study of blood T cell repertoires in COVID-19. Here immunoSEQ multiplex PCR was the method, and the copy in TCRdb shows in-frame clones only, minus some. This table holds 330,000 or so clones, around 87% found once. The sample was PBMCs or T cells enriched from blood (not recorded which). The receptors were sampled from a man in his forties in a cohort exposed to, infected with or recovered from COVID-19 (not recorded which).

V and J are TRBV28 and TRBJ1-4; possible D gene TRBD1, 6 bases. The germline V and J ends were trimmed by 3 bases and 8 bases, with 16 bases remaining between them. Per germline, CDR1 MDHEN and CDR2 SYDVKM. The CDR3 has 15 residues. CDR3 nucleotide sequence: TGTGCCAGCAGTTTGGGGGCTCGACGAGACGAAAAACTGTTTTTT. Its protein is CASSLGARRDEKLFF.

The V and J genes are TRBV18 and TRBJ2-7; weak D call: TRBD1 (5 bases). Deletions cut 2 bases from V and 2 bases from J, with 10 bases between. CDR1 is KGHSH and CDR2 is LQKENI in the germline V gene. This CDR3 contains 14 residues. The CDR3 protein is CASSPTGLPYEQYF. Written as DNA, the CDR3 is TGTGCCAGCTCACCAACAGGCCTCCCCTACGAGCAGTACTTC.

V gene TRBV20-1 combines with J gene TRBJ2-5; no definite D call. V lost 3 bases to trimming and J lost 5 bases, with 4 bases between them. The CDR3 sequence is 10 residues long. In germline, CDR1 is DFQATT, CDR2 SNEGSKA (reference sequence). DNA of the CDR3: TGCAGTGCTAGCGGTGAGACCCAGTACTTC. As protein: CSASGETQYF.

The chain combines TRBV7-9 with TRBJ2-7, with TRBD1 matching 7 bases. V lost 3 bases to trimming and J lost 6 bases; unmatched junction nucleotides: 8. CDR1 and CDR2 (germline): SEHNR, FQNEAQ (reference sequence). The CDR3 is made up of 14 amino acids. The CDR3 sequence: CASSFSDRASEQYF. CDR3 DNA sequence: TGTGCCAGCAGCTTCAGCGACAGGGCTTCCGAGCAGTACTTC.

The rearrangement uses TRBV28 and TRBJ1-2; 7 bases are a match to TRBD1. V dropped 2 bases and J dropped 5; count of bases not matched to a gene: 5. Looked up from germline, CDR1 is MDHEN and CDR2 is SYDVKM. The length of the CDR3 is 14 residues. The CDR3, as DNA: TGTGCCAGCAGTTTAGGCGCAGGGGGTTATGGCTACACCTTC. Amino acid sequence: CASSLGAGGYGYTF.

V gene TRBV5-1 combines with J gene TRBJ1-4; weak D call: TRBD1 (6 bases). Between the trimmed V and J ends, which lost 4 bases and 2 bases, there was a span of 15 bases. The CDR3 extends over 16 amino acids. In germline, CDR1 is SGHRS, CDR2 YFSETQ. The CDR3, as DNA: TGCGCCAGCAGCCTAACAGGGTTTAGGACTAATGAAAAACTGTTTTTT. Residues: CASSLTGFRTNEKLFF. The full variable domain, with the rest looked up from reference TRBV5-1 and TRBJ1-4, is KAGVTQTPRYLIKTRGQQVTLSCSPISGHRSVSWYQQTPGQGLQFLFEYFSETQRNKGNFPGRFSGRQFSNSRSEMNVSTLELGDSALYLCASSLTGFRTNEKLFFGSGTQLSVL.

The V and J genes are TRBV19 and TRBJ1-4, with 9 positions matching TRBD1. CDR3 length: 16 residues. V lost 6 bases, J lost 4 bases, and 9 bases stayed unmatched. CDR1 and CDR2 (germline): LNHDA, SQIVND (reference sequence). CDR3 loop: CASSTDRGRFNEKLFF. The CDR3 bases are TGTGCCAGTAGCACGGACAGGGGTCGATTTAATGAAAAACTGTTTTTT.

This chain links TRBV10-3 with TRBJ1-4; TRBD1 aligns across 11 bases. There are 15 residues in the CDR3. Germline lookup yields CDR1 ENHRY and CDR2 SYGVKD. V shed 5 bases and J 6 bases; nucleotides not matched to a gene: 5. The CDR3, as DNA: TGTGCCATCAGTTCCGGGACAGGGGGAGATGAAAAACTGTTTTTT. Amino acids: CAISSGTGGDEKLFF.